The 18 T cell receptor beta chains presented below share a single source sample, sequenced in a study of blood T cell repertoires in COVID-19. Method: immunoSEQ multiplex PCR; TCRdb's copy keeps in-frame clones and lacks some. The sample comprises around 220,000 clones, more than 65% of which are singletons, and roughly 4.2% rests with the top ten. Sequenced: peripheral blood. Every receptor here comes from a woman in her forties with active or convalescent COVID-19.

This clone has a single count. This chain joins TRBV6-2 or TRBV6-3 and TRBJ2-7; 14 nucleotides match TRBD2. Trimming removed 0 bases from V and 2 bases from J; junction bases left unmatched: 3. The CDR3 covers 17 residues. Per the germline V gene, CDR1 is MNHEY and CDR2 is SVGEGT. The CDR3: CASSYSVTSGGAYEQYF. The CDR3 coding sequence is TGTGCCAGCAGTTACTCTGTGACTAGCGGGGGGGCCTACGAGCAGTACTTC.

This clone was recorded once. The V gene is TRBV11-2, the J gene TRBJ1-1; 8 bases line up with TRBD1. The CDR3 loop spans 12 amino acids. V gave up 3 bases and J gave up 8 bases; unmatched junction bases: 2. Looked up from germline, CDR1 is SGHAT and CDR2 is FQNNGV. In nucleotides, the CDR3 is TGTGCCAGCAGCTTGGCAGGGGGCGAAGCTTTCTTT. This codes for CASSLAGGEAFF.

This chain links TRBV28 with TRBJ1-2; D is unresolved. The germline V gene encodes CDR1 MDHEN and CDR2 SYDVKM. V shed 7 bases and J shed 3 bases, with 12 bases lying between them. This CDR3 region has 13 residues. In DNA, the CDR3 is TGTGCCAGCACACAAACCCGGGACTATGGCTACACCTTC. Amino acids: CASTQTRDYGYTF.

The V and J genes are TRBV7-6 and TRBJ2-3, with TRBD1 matching over 10 bases. Germline CDR1 and CDR2: SGHVS and FNYEAQ. V trimming: 1 base; J trimming: 5 bases; junction bases outside the gene matches: 6. The CDR3 totals 16 residues. The CDR3 bases are TGTGCCAGCAGCTTAGACCGACAGGGGGCGGGAGATACGCAGTATTTT. This sequence encodes CASSLDRQGAGDTQYF.

This clone was counted a few times. V and J are TRBV5-1 and TRBJ2-1, with 13 bases that match TRBD2. CDR1 is SGHRS and CDR2 is YFSETQ in the germline V gene. This CDR3 has 16 residues. J was trimmed by 4 bases and V by 4 bases; bases with no gene match: 5. In DNA form, the CDR3 reads TGCGCCAGCAGCAAGACTAGCGGGGGGACTTACAATGAGCAGTTCTTC. It yields the protein CASSKTSGGTYNEQFF.

The chain is built from TRBV9 and TRBJ2-3, with D tentatively TRBD1 (6 bases). Germline loops: CDR1 SGDLS, CDR2 YYNGEE. V was cut by 7 bases and J by 2 bases, with 17 bases left in between. There are 15 residues in the CDR3. CDR3 coding DNA: TGTGCCAGCTCTGAAAGGCAGGGGTTCACAGATACGCAGTATTTT. Translated, it gives CASSERQGFTDTQYF.

This clone has a handful of counts. CDR3 DNA sequence: TGTGCCAGCAGGGACCCGGGACATGGCGGCTACACCTTC. It translates to CASRDPGHGGYTF. The chain has TRBV6-5 and TRBJ1-2, with D perhaps matching TRBD1 (6 bases). Germline lookup yields CDR1 MNHEY and CDR2 SVGAGI. The CDR3 covers 13 residues. Trimming took 6 bases from V and 8 from J, leaving 16 bases between them.

This clone was recorded at least ten times. This rearrangement joins TRBV27 to TRBJ1-1, with 9 bases aligning to TRBD1. The CDR3 length is 16 residues. CDR1 is MNHEY, CDR2 SMNVEV, per germline (reference sequence). Trimming cost V 5 bases and J 1 base; bases outside gene matches: 8. As DNA, the CDR3 is TGTGCCAGCAGTCCTCGGGACAGGGCCCAGAACACTGAAGCTTTCTTT. Its protein is CASSPRDRAQNTEAFF.

The chain recombines TRBV5-6 with TRBJ1-3, with 8 bases fitting TRBD1. Looked up from germline, CDR1 is SGHDT and CDR2 is YYEEEE. V was clipped by 4 bases and J by 2 bases; unmatched bases: 5. This CDR3 comprises 15 residues. The DNA of the CDR3 is TGTGCCAGCAGCAGGACAGGGAAAACTGGAAACACCATATATTTT. Its translation is CASSRTGKTGNTIYF.

The chain employs TRBV11-2 and TRBJ2-2; D gene unclear. Germline V gene lookup returns CDR1 SGHAT and CDR2 FQNNGV. This CDR3 spans 14 amino acids. The V end lost 7 bases, the J end lost 3 bases, and 12 bases lay between the germline ends. The CDR3 loop is CASNFGHDTGELFF. The CDR3 region has the DNA TGTGCCAGCAACTTTGGGCACGACACCGGGGAGCTGTTTTTT.

The rearrangement joins TRBV12-3 or TRBV12-4 to TRBJ2-2; no definite D call. CDR3 length equals 13 residues. Deletions cut 1 base from V and 6 bases from J, with 6 bases between. In nucleotides, the CDR3 is TGTGCCAGCAGTTTAGGGCCCCCCGGGGAGCTGTTTTTT. Its translation is CASSLGPPGELFF.

The gene calls are TRBV3-1 (or the pseudogene TRBV3-2) and TRBJ1-5; perhaps TRBD1 as D (5 bases). Germline-derived CDR1 and CDR2 are LGHDT and YNNKEL (reference sequence). This CDR3 is built from 15 residues. V lost 0 bases and J lost 1, with 7 bases in between. CDR3 sequence reads: CASSQEGGSNQPQHF. In nucleotides, the CDR3 is TGTGCCAGCAGCCAAGAGGGGGGGAGCAATCAGCCCCAGCATTTT.

The gene calls are TRBV4-1 and TRBJ1-2; TRBD1 agrees at 9 bases. The CDR3 contains 16 residues. Looked up from germline, CDR1 is MGHRA and CDR2 is YSYEKL. The ends lost 2 bases at V and 4 bases at J; junction bases unmatched: 8. The CDR3 loop is CASSQTNRGLVYGYTF. Written as DNA, the CDR3 is TGCGCCAGCAGCCAAACAAACAGGGGGCTTGTCTATGGCTACACCTTC.

V gene TRBV30 combines with J gene TRBJ2-2; D remains unclear. Germline V gene lookup returns CDR1 GTSNPN and CDR2 SVGIG (reference sequence). Trimming pared 0 bases from V and 4 bases from J, leaving 9 bases between. This CDR3 has 14 residues. The CDR3 region has the DNA TGTGCCTGGAGTGTACGAGGTCGCACCGGGGAGCTGTTTTTT. Translating it yields CAWSVRGRTGELFF.

V and J are TRBV6-1 and TRBJ2-5; the match to TRBD1 covers 12 bases. Germline CDR1 MNHNS, CDR2 SASEGT. The CDR3 is 17 amino acids. The trim removed 2 bases at V and 5 bases at J, leaving 9 bases unmatched. CDR3 bases: TGTGCCAGCAGTGAAAGCCTGGGACAGGGGGCGAGTGAGACCCAGTACTTC. It specifies CASSESLGQGASETQYF.

This rearrangement joins TRBV30 to TRBJ1-1; weak D call: TRBD1 (5 bases). The CDR3 is 12 amino acids. CDR1 is GTSNPN and CDR2 is SVGIG in the germline V gene (reference sequence). The V end lost 2 bases, the J end lost 7 bases, and 11 bases lay between the germline ends. As DNA, the CDR3 is TGTGCCTGGAGTCCCCACAGGTTTGAAGCTTTCTTT. This translates into CAWSPHRFEAFF.

This clone has a handful of counts. The chain employs TRBV5-6 and TRBJ1-6; D is unresolved. The ends were cut back, 2 bases at V and 6 bases at J, with 15 bases in the middle. Germline CDR1 is SGHDT and CDR2 is YYEEEE. The CDR3 sequence is 16 residues long. The CDR3 DNA reads as TGTGCCAGCAGCTTCGTCCGGGAACCGGGTAATTCACCCCTCCACTTT. Amino acid sequence: CASSFVREPGNSPLHF.

This rearrangement joins TRBV12-3 or TRBV12-4 to TRBJ1-2, with D possibly being TRBD1 (6 bases). This CDR3 contains 13 residues. The V gene lost 8 bases and the J gene lost 5 bases, with 15 bases spanning the gap. The CDR3 bases are TGTGCCAGCGCGACAGGAAACCTTTATGGCTACACCTTC. Protein product: CASATGNLYGYTF.